These 12 T cell receptor beta chains were all obtained from the same sample, sequenced in a study of cytomegalovirus exposure and HLA in healthy donors. The PCR was carried out with 60 Vbeta primers and 13 Jbeta primers. Libraries were prepared by immunoSEQ multiplex PCR; TCRdb keeps only in-frame clonotypes and omits some of them. The profile shows more than 95,000 clones, around three quarters of them singletons. The sequencing input was PBMCs. The receptors here all came from a man in his thirties or forties in good health and CMV-seronegative.

This chain links TRBV7-9 with TRBJ2-5; D might be TRBD2 (5 bases). V lost 2 bases, J lost 1 base, and 8 bases lay in between. The CDR3 has 14 amino acids. Germline values: CDR1 SEHNR, CDR2 FQNEAQ (reference sequence). DNA of the CDR3: TGTGCCAGCAGCTTATGGGAGTTCCAAGAGACCCAGTACTTC. Encoded protein: CASSLWEFQETQYF.

This chain uses TRBV7-9 with TRBJ2-1; 8 bases line up with TRBD2. The CDR3 runs 13 residues. Trimming cost V 5 bases and J 6 bases; bases outside gene matches: 3. Germline V gene data show CDR1 as SEHNR and CDR2 as FQNEAQ (reference sequence). CDR3 sequence (DNA): TGTGCCAGCAGCATGACTAGCGTCAATGAGCAGTTCTTC. Translated: CASSMTSVNEQFF.

The chain has TRBV7-2 and TRBJ1-1, with TRBD1 matching over 10 bases. Germline assignment: CDR1 SGHTA and CDR2 FQGNSA. CDR3 length: 16 amino acids. Trimming took 5 bases from V and 0 from J; bases not matched to a gene: 6. The CDR3 reads CASSERDRGVNTEAFF. In DNA form, the CDR3 reads TGTGCCAGCAGCGAAAGGGACAGGGGTGTGAACACTGAAGCTTTCTTT.

The rearrangement joins TRBV9 to TRBJ1-1, with D possibly being TRBD1 (6 bases). Looked up from germline, CDR1 is SGDLS and CDR2 is YYNGEE. The CDR3 covers 14 residues. Trimming shortened V by 4 bases and J by 1 base, and 11 bases separated the two germline ends. CDR3 region: CASSPGQRNTEAFF. The CDR3 DNA follows: TGTGCCAGCAGCCCTGGACAGCGGAACACTGAAGCTTTCTTT.

With regard to this clone: Other DNA sequences within the sample encode an identical CDR3. The V and J genes are TRBV5-4 and TRBJ2-7; 7 nucleotides line up with TRBD2. This CDR3 has 16 amino acids. CDR1 and CDR2 (germline): SGHNT, YYREEE (reference sequence). Losses at the gene ends were 4 bases for V and 0 bases for J; bases not matched to a gene: 10. The CDR3 bases are TGTGCCAGCAGCCCATCGGGGGGTTTAAGCTCCTACGAGCAGTACTTC. Protein: CASSPSGGLSSYEQYF.

This clone showed up just a few times. The chain employs TRBV2 and TRBJ1-2; 10 nucleotides align to TRBD1. Germline CDR1 and CDR2: SNHLY and FYNNEI. The CDR3 spans 15 residues. V trimming: 4 bases; J trimming: 7 bases; junction bases outside the gene matches: 9. CDR3 region: CASSARDRGSRGYTF. The DNA for the CDR3 is TGTGCCAGCAGTGCGCGGGACAGGGGATCCCGTGGCTACACCTTC. Full variable domain (missing parts from reference TRBV2 and TRBJ1-2): EPEVTQTPSHQVTQMGQEVILRCVPISNHLYFYWYRQILGQKVEFLVSFYNNEISEKSEIFDDQFSVERPDGSNFTLKIRSTKLEDSAMYFCASSARDRGSRGYTFGSGTRLTVV.

This clone has just a few counts. V and J are TRBV19 and TRBJ1-5; 9 positions agree with TRBD1. V shed 5 bases and J 2 bases; nucleotides not matched to a gene: 10. The CDR3 loop spans 17 amino acids. The germline CDR1 and CDR2 sequences are LNHDA and SQIVND (reference sequence). CDR3 DNA: TGTGCCAGTAGTGGGGGACAGGGTAGAGGAGGCAATCAGCCCCAGCATTTT. Translated: CASSGGQGRGGNQPQHF.

The chain employs TRBV18 and TRBJ1-5; a possible D gene is TRBD1 (5 bases). The CDR3 covers 14 residues. V was clipped by 5 bases and J by 1 base, with 9 bases between them. Germline CDR1 reads KGHSH; CDR2 reads LQKENI. The CDR3 sequence is CASSGQGSNQPQHF. CDR3 nucleotides: TGTGCCAGCTCAGGGCAGGGAAGCAATCAGCCCCAGCATTTT. The whole variable domain, filled in from reference TRBV18 and TRBJ1-5, reads NAGVMQNPRHLVRRRGQEARLRCSPMKGHSHVYWYRQLPEEGLKFMVYLQKENIIDESGMPKERFSAEFPKEGPSILRIQQVVRGDSAAYFCASSGQGSNQPQHFGDGTRLSIL.

Turning to this clone: Other DNA variants within this sample encode the same CDR3. The CDR3 protein is CASSSPGQGAYGYTF. The CDR3 DNA sequence: TGTGCCAGCAGTTCCCCGGGACAGGGGGCTTATGGCTACACCTTC. The chain couples TRBV27 to TRBJ1-2, with 12 bases identical to TRBD1. Germline CDR1 reads MNHEY; CDR2 reads SMNVEV (reference sequence). The CDR3 is 15 amino acids. Trimming cost V 4 bases and J 5 bases; bases outside gene matches: 5.

This clone appeared once. The gene calls are TRBV4-3 and TRBJ1-2; tentatively, D is TRBD1 (5 bases). Germline CDR1 reads LGHNA; CDR2 reads YSLEER. Deletions cut 3 bases from V and 3 bases from J, with 17 bases between. The CDR3 runs 16 residues. The CDR3 DNA reads TGCGCCAGCAGCCACCAGACATCAGGGATCTACTATGGCTACACCTTC. It specifies CASSHQTSGIYYGYTF.

The gene calls are TRBV7-2 and TRBJ2-7, with 7 bases matching TRBD1. Germline CDR1 SGHTA, CDR2 FQGNSA. With 5 bases clipped from V and 5 bases from J, the junction kept 9 bases outside the gene matches. This CDR3 is built from 14 residues. CDR3 bases: TGTGCCAGCAGCCCAGAGGGGGCGCGGGACGAGCAGTACTTC. Protein: CASSPEGARDEQYF.

This clone was counted between two and nine times. This chain joins TRBV5-1 and TRBJ2-7; maybe TRBD1 (6 bases). V was pared by 4 bases and J by 4 bases, with 15 bases between. This CDR3 has 14 residues. The germline V gene has CDR1 SGHRS and CDR2 YFSETQ. CDR3 protein: CASSPEGVLYEQYF. CDR3 nucleotide sequence: TGCGCCAGCAGCCCCGAGGGGGTCCTATACGAGCAGTACTTC.